One sample yielded the 14 T cell receptor beta chains listed below, sequenced in a study of cytomegalovirus exposure and HLA in healthy donors. With 60 Vbeta and 13 Jbeta primers, the PCR was carried out. The repertoire was sequenced with immunoSEQ multiplex PCR; TCRdb's copy has only in-frame clones and lacks some. The data show under 150,000 clones, roughly 72% seen once. Sequences were obtained from PBMCs. All receptors derive from a woman aged 45 to 65 in good health and CMV-seronegative.

This chain connects TRBV28 to TRBJ1-1; perhaps TRBD1 as D (5 bases). Trimming removed 4 bases at V and 0 bases at J, with 6 bases between. The CDR3 is made up of 13 amino acids. CDR1 and CDR2 from the germline V gene are MDHEN and SYDVKM. CDR3 region: CASSWGVNTEAFF. In DNA, the CDR3 is TGTGCCAGCAGTTGGGGGGTGAACACTGAAGCTTTCTTT.

The chain links TRBV27 to TRBJ2-4; the match to TRBD2 covers 10 bases. The length of the CDR3 is 17 residues. With V trimmed by 5 bases and J by 1 base, 8 bases remained unmatched. Germline assignment: CDR1 MNHEY and CDR2 SMNVEV (reference sequence). CDR3 sequence: CASSPSSGRGAKNIQYF. Written as DNA, the CDR3 is TGTGCCAGCAGTCCCTCTAGCGGGAGAGGGGCCAAAAACATTCAGTACTTC.

The rearrangement links TRBV27 to TRBJ2-5, with 8 bases aligning to TRBD2. CDR1 and CDR2 (germline): MNHEY, SMNVEV (reference sequence). Unmatched junction bases numbered 11, after V lost 6 bases and J lost 5 bases. The CDR3 is made up of 15 amino acids. CDR3 nucleotide sequence: TGTGCCAGCAGCACGCCGGGACTAGGGAGGGAGACCCAGTACTTC. It translates to CASSTPGLGRETQYF.

The J gene is TRBJ1-2, the V gene TRBV5-6; TRBD1 agrees at 9 bases. V lost 4 bases and J lost 2; bases outside the gene matches: 6. There are 15 residues in the CDR3. The germline gives CDR1 SGHDT, CDR2 YYEEEE. The CDR3 sequence: CASSNRDRVNYGYTF. The CDR3 DNA is TGTGCCAGCAGCAACCGGGACAGGGTCAACTATGGCTACACCTTC.

The chain employs TRBV25-1 and TRBJ2-5, with 10 bases that match TRBD1. Per the germline V gene, CDR1 is MGHDK and CDR2 is SYGVNS. The CDR3 consists of 17 residues. V shed 4 bases and J 5 bases; nucleotides not matched to a gene: 13. The CDR3 loop reads CASSGMTGGLEGETQYF. In DNA, the CDR3 is TGTGCCAGCAGTGGAATGACAGGGGGCTTAGAAGGGGAGACCCAGTACTTC.

The chain recombines TRBV27 with TRBJ2-1; D is possibly TRBD1 (6 bases). Trimming left V 4 bases short and J 8 bases short, with 15 bases between. Per the germline V gene, CDR1 is MNHEY and CDR2 is SMNVEV (reference sequence). This CDR3 is built from 14 residues. This CDR3 reads CASSSVQGSDEQFF. The DNA for the CDR3 is TGTGCCAGCAGTTCGGTACAGGGCTCCGATGAGCAGTTCTTC.

This clone was seen a handful of times. This chain connects TRBV7-2 to TRBJ1-1; D perhaps matches TRBD1 (5 bases). CDR1 is SGHTA, CDR2 FQGNSA, per germline. The V end lost 2 bases, the J end lost 1 base, and 17 bases lay between the germline ends. The CDR3 runs to 17 residues. The CDR3 sequence: CASSLSRLGRANTEAFF. The CDR3 DNA is TGTGCCAGCAGCTTAAGCCGCCTCGGCAGGGCGAACACTGAAGCTTTCTTT.

Only one count was recorded for this clone. One end of the junction fails to match germline, which may point to a read error. This rearrangement joins TRBV28 to TRBJ1-5; 10 positions agree with TRBD1. CDR1 and CDR2 (germline): MDHEN, SYDVKM. CDR3 size: 12 residues. CDR3 amino acids: CASSLQSGTGAF. Written as DNA, the CDR3 is TGTGCCAGCAGTTTACAGTCCGGGACAGGGGCATTT.

This sequence joins TRBV4-2 and TRBJ2-7, with TRBD2 matching 10 bases. Germline-derived CDR1 and CDR2 are LGHNA and YNFKEQ. The length of the CDR3 is 14 residues. The junction had 0 bases not matched to a gene; V was cut back by 2 bases and J by 2 bases. CDR3 in amino acids: CASSQTSGTYEQYF. CDR3 coding DNA: TGTGCCAGCAGCCAAACTAGCGGGACCTACGAGCAGTACTTC.

This chain joins TRBV7-9 and TRBJ2-7; perhaps TRBD2 as D (6 bases). Germline assignment: CDR1 SEHNR and CDR2 FQNEAQ (reference sequence). The V gene lost 2 bases and the J gene lost 1 base, with 15 bases spanning the gap. This CDR3 is built from 16 residues. The CDR3 reads CASSLNIGTDSYEQYF. CDR3 nucleotide sequence: TGTGCCAGCAGCTTAAATATCGGGACTGATTCCTACGAGCAGTACTTC.

The V call is TRBV30, the J call TRBJ2-6; D might be TRBD2 (5 bases). The length of the CDR3 is 18 residues. The germline CDR1 and CDR2 sequences are GTSNPN and SVGIG (reference sequence). The V and J ends lost 5 bases and 3 bases respectively, with 23 bases between them. In DNA form, the CDR3 reads TGTGCCTGGCGTGGGTCGTTCGGGGTAGGAGGTGGGGCCAACGTCCTGACTTTC. Translation gives CAWRGSFGVGGGANVLTF.

This chain links TRBV10-2 with TRBJ1-4; TRBD1 agrees at 7 bases. There are 15 residues in the CDR3. V trimming: 2 bases; J trimming: 8 bases; junction bases outside the gene matches: 8. Germline CDR1 and CDR2: WSHSY and SAAADI. CDR3 in amino acids: CASSEKNRGGEKLFF. CDR3 DNA sequence: TGCGCCAGCAGTGAGAAGAACAGGGGAGGCGAAAAACTGTTTTTT.

The rearrangement joins TRBV7-2 to TRBJ1-2; a weak D match, TRBD1 (5 bases). Germline V gene sequence: CDR1 SGHTA, CDR2 FQGNSA. V lost 5 bases, J lost 0 bases, and 10 bases lay in between. This CDR3 region has 14 residues. In DNA, the CDR3 is TGTGCCAGCAGCCACGGAGGGGCTAACTATGGCTACACCTTC. Encoded protein: CASSHGGANYGYTF.

The chain's CDR3 is CASSARPGQGFANTEAFF. The CDR3 nucleotides read TGTGCCAGCAGCGCCAGACCGGGACAGGGGTTTGCGAACACTGAAGCTTTCTTT. The V call is TRBV9, the J call TRBJ1-1, with 10 positions matching TRBD1. CDR3 length: 18 amino acids. CDR1 and CDR2 from the germline V gene are SGDLS and YYNGEE. Unmatched junction bases numbered 12, after V lost 3 bases and J lost 1 base.